Presented here are 5 T cell receptor beta chains from one specimen sequenced in a study of blood T cell repertoires in COVID-19 (dated by TCRdb to 2018 to 2021). The library was prepared using the immunoSEQ multiplex PCR assay. TCRdb re-hosts the immuneACCESS table, in-frame sequences only. Its copies lack some clones; in the studies checked, an unresolved V gene accounts for under half of them, and the cause for the rest is not known. The sample contains about 50,000 clones, around 80% of them found a single time. 6% to 6.5% of the sample rests with the top ten. The sample taken for sequencing was peripheral blood. Source of these receptors: a woman aged 80 or older with acute or convalescent COVID-19.

This chain uses TRBV5-6 with TRBJ2-3, with 10 bases aligning to TRBD2. This CDR3 spans 17 amino acids. The J segment lost 1 base and the V segment lost 0 bases, leaving 5 bases of the junction unmatched. CDR1 and CDR2 (germline): SGHDT, YYEEEE. The CDR3 is CASSLELLAGGTDTQYF. DNA of the CDR3: TGTGCCAGCAGCTTGGAACTCCTAGCGGGGGGCACAGATACGCAGTATTTT.

This chain links TRBV28 with TRBJ1-3; D ambiguous. The V gene lost 3 bases and the J gene lost 0 bases, with 6 bases spanning the gap. CDR1 and CDR2 (germline): MDHEN, SYDVKM. The CDR3 runs 14 residues. CDR3 protein: CASSFGFSGNTIYF. As DNA, the CDR3 is TGTGCCAGCAGTTTTGGCTTCTCTGGAAACACCATATATTTT. Full variable domain (missing parts from reference TRBV28 and TRBJ1-3): DVKVTQSSRYLVKRTGEKVFLECVQDMDHENMFWYRQDPGLGLRLIYFSYDVKMKEKGDIPEGYSVSREKKERFSLILESASTNQTSMYLCASSFGFSGNTIYFGEGSWLTVV.

To note about this clone: Other DNA sequences in the sample encode the same CDR3. This rearrangement joins TRBV6-5 to TRBJ1-5; 8 bases line up with TRBD1. The V and J ends lost 6 bases and 4 bases, in that order; junction bases with no gene match: 8. The CDR3 totals 15 residues. Looked up from germline, CDR1 is MNHEY and CDR2 is SVGAGI. CDR3 sequence reads: CASSSDRGSNQPQHF. The CDR3 nucleotides read TGTGCCAGCAGCTCCGACAGGGGCTCTAATCAGCCCCAGCATTTT.

This rearrangement joins TRBV5-3 to TRBJ2-7, with D hard to call. TRBV5-3 is reported as an ORF; its role is uncertain. Trimming stripped 4 bases from V and 2 bases from J, with 25 bases between. CDR3 size: 18 residues. In DNA form, the CDR3 reads TGTGCCAGAAGCCCGAGAGGTATAGACCGGAGATGTCCCTACGAGCAGTACTTC. Amino acids: CARSPRGIDRRCPYEQYF.

The rearrangement joins TRBV19 to TRBJ1-4; D is unclear. Germline assignment: CDR1 LNHDA and CDR2 SQIVND (reference sequence). This CDR3 has 15 residues. The V and J ends lost 7 bases and 4 bases respectively, with 16 bases between them. In DNA form, the CDR3 reads TGTGCCAGTATTCCGAGGGCAGGACTTAATGAAAAACTGTTTTTT. It codes for CASIPRAGLNEKLFF.